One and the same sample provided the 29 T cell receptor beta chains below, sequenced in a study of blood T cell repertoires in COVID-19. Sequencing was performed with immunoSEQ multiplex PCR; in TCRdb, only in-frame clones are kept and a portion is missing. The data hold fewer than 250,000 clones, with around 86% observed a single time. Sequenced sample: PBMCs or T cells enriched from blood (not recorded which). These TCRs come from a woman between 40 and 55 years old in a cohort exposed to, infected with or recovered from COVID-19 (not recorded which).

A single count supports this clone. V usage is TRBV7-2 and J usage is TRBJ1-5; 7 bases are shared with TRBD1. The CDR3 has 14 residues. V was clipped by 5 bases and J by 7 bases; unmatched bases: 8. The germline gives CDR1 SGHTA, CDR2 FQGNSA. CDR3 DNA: TGTGCCAGCAGCACCTTCACAGGGGACCAGCCCCAGCATTTT. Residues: CASSTFTGDQPQHF.

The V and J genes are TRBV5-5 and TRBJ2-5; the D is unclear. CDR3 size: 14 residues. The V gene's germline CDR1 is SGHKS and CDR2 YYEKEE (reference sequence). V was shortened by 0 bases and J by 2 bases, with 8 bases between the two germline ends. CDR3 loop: CASSLVSAQETQYF. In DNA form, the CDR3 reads TGTGCCAGCAGCTTGGTAAGCGCACAAGAGACCCAGTACTTC.

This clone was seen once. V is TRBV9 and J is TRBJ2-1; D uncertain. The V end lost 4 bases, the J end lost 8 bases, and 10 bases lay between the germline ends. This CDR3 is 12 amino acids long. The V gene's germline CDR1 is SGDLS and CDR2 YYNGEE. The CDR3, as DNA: TGTGCCAGCAGCCCCCTCTCGGATGAGCAGTTCTTC. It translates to CASSPLSDEQFF.

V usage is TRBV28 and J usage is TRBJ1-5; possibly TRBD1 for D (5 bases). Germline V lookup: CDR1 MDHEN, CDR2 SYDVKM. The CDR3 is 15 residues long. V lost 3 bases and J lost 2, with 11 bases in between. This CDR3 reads CASSFRRGGNQPQHF. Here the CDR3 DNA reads TGTGCCAGCAGTTTTAGGAGGGGAGGCAATCAGCCCCAGCATTTT.

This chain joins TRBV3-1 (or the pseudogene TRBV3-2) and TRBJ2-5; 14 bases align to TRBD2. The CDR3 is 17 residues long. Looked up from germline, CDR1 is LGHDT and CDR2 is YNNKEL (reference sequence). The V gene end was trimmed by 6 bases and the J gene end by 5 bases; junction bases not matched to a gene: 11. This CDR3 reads CASSRAGTSGSSETQYF. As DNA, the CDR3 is TGTGCCAGCAGTCGAGCCGGGACTAGCGGGAGTTCGGAGACCCAGTACTTC.

CDR3 in DNA: TGTGCCAGCTCACCATGGACAAGCAGCACAGATACGCAGTATTTT. As protein: CASSPWTSSTDTQYF. V and J are TRBV18 and TRBJ2-3, with a tentative D call TRBD1 (5 bases). CDR1 is KGHSH, CDR2 LQKENI, per germline. This CDR3 comprises 15 residues. Trimming took 2 bases from V and 0 from J, leaving 9 bases between them.

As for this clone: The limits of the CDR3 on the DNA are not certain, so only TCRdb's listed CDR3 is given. The CDR3 sequence: CASSLVYFGGDTEAFF. The rearrangement joins TRBV5-1 to TRBJ1-1. CDR1 and CDR2 from the germline V gene are SGHRS and YFSETQ. The CDR3 extends over 16 residues, inclusive of both ends.

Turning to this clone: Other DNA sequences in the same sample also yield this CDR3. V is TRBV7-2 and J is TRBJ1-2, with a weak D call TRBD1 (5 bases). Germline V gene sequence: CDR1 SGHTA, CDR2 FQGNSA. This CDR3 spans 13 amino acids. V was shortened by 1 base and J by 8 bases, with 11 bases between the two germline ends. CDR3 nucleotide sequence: TGTGCCAGCAGCTTAGGTGGAGGGGACGGCTACACCTTC. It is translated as CASSLGGGDGYTF.

The CDR3 DNA reads TGTGCCAGTCAGCGGGAGGGCCGTAGGCCTAAGTCCTACAATGAGCAGTTCTTC. This codes for CASQREGRRPKSYNEQFF. The rearrangement links TRBV19 to TRBJ2-1; 10 bases agree with TRBD2. The CDR3 contains 18 residues. Germline V gene data show CDR1 as LNHDA and CDR2 as SQIVND (reference sequence). V trimming: 8 bases; J trimming: 1 base; junction bases outside the gene matches: 14.

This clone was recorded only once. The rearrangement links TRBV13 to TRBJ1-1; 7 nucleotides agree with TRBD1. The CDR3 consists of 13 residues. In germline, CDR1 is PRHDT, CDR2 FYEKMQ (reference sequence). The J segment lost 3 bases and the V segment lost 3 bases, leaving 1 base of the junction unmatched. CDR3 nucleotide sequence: TGTGCCAGCAGCTTCGACAGGGACACTGAAGCTTTCTTT. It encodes CASSFDRDTEAFF.

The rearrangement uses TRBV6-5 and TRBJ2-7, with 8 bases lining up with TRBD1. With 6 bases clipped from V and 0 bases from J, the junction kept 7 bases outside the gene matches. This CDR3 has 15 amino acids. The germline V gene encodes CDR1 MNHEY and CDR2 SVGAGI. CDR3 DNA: TGTGCCAGCAGCATAGGACAGGGATTCTCCTACGAGCAGTACTTC. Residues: CASSIGQGFSYEQYF.

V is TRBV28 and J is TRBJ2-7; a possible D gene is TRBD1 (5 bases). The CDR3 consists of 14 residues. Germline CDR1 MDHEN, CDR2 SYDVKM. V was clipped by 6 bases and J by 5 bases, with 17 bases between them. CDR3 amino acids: CASSQVGQTHEQYF. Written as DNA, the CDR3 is TGTGCCAGCAGCCAGGTCGGACAAACCCACGAGCAGTACTTC.

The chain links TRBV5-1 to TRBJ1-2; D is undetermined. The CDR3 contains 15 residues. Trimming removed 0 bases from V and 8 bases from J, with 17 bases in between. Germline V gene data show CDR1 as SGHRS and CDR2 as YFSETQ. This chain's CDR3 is CASSLVGGSGLGYTF. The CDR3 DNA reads TGCGCCAGCAGCTTGGTGGGAGGGAGTGGCCTAGGCTACACCTTC. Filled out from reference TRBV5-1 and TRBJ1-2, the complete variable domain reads KAGVTQTPRYLIKTRGQQVTLSCSPISGHRSVSWYQQTPGQGLQFLFEYFSETQRNKGNFPGRFSGRQFSNSRSEMNVSTLELGDSALYLCASSLVGGSGLGYTFGSGTRLTVV.

The CDR3 region has the DNA TGCGCCAGCAGCCAAGGCCTCGAAGGGTCAGGGCTAGCCAAAAACATTCAGTACTTC. Amino acid sequence: CASSQGLEGSGLAKNIQYF. This chain joins TRBV4-1 and TRBJ2-4; the D gene is possibly TRBD1 (5 bases). Germline V gives CDR1 MGHRA, CDR2 YSYEKL. V lost 1 base and J 0 bases, leaving 19 bases between the germline ends. The CDR3 consists of 19 residues.

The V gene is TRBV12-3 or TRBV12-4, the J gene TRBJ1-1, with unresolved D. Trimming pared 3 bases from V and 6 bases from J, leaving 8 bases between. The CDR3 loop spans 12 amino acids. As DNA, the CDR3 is TGTGCCAGCAGTTTCCGGGTCTCTGAAGCTTTCTTT. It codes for CASSFRVSEAFF.

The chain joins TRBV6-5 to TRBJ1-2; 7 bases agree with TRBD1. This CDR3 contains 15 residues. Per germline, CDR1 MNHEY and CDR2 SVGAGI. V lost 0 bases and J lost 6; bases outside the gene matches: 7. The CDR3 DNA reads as TGTGCCAGCAGTTACTCCCCGACAGGGAAGGATGGCTACACCTTC. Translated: CASSYSPTGKDGYTF.

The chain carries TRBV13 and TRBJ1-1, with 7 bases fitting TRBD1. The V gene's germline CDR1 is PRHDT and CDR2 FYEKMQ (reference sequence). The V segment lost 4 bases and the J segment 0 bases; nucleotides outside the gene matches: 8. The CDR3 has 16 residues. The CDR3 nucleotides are TGTGCCAGCAGCTCCACGGGCAGGGGGATGAACACTGAAGCTTTCTTT. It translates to CASSSTGRGMNTEAFF.

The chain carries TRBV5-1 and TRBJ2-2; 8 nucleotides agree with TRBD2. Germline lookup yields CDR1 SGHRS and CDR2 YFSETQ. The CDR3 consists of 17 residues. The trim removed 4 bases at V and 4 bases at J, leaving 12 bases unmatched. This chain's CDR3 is CASSPGLGLGATGELFF. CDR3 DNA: TGCGCCAGCAGCCCGGGACTAGGGTTGGGGGCCACCGGGGAGCTGTTTTTT.

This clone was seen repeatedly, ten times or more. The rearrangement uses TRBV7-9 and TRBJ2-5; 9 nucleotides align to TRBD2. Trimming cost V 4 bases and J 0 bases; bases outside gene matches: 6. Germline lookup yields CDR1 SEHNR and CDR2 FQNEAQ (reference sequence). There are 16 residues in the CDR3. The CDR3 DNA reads TGTGCCAGCAGCTCCACGCGGGGGGGGTACCAAGAGACCCAGTACTTC. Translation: CASSSTRGGYQETQYF.

The CDR3 reads CASSHTTSGRGTGELFF. CDR3 DNA: TGTGCCAGCAGCCACACGACTAGCGGGAGAGGGACCGGGGAGCTGTTTTTT. The rearrangement joins TRBV4-2 to TRBJ2-2; 12 nucleotides agree with TRBD2. The germline gives CDR1 LGHNA, CDR2 YNFKEQ. Trimming cost V 3 bases and J 5 bases; bases outside gene matches: 7. The CDR3 is 17 amino acids.

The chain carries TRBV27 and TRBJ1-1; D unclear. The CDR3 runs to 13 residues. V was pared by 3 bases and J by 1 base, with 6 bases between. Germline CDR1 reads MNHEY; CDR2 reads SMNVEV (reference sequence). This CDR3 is CASSFSPNTEAFF. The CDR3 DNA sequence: TGTGCCAGCAGTTTTTCTCCGAACACTGAAGCTTTCTTT.

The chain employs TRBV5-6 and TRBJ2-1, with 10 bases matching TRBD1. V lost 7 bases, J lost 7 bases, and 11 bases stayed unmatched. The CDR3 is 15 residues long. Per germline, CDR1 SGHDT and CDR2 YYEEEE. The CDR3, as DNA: TGTGCCAGCTCTTCCGGGACAGGGGAACCTAATGAGCAGTTCTTC. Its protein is CASSSGTGEPNEQFF.

The CDR3 DNA reads as TGCAGTGCTAGTCGGCGGCCAAACTACAATGAGCAGTTCTTC. It specifies CSASRRPNYNEQFF. The chain links TRBV20-1 to TRBJ2-1; D is unresolved. V lost 3 bases to trimming and J lost 3 bases, with 12 bases between them. The CDR3 covers 14 residues. Looked up from germline, CDR1 is DFQATT and CDR2 is SNEGSKA (reference sequence).

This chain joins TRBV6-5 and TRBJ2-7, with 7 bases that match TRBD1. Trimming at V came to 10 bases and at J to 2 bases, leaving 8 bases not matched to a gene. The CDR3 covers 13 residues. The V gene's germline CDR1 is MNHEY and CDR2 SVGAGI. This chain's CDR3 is CATEWDRAYEQYF. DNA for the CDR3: TGTGCCACCGAATGGGACAGAGCCTACGAGCAGTACTTC.

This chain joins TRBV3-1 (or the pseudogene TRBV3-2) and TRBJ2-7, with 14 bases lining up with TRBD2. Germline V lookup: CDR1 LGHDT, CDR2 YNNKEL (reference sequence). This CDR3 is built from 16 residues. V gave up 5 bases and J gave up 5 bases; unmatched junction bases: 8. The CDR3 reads CASSTRLAGGPNEQYF. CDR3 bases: TGTGCCAGCAGCACTCGACTAGCGGGAGGGCCCAACGAGCAGTACTTC.

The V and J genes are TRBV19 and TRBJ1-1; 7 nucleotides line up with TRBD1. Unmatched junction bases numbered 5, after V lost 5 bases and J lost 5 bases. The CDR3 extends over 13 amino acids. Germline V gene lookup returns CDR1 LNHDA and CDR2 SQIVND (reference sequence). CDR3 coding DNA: TGTGCCAGTAGTGTGACAGGGCTTACTGAAGCTTTCTTT. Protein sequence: CASSVTGLTEAFF.

The CDR3 DNA follows: TGTGCCAGCAGCGCCGACATAAGTCACCTAAACTATGGCTACACCTTC. Protein: CASSADISHLNYGYTF. V is TRBV5-6 and J is TRBJ1-2; unclear D gene. The CDR3 spans 16 residues. Between the trimmed V and J ends, which lost 4 bases and 2 bases, there was a span of 18 bases. CDR1 and CDR2 from the germline V gene are SGHDT and YYEEEE.

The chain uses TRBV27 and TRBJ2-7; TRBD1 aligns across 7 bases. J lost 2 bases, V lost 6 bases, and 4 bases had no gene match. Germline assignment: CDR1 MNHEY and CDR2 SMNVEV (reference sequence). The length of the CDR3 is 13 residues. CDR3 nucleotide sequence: TGTGCCAGCAGAGGGCAGGGGGCCTACGAGCAGTACTTC. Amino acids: CASRGQGAYEQYF.

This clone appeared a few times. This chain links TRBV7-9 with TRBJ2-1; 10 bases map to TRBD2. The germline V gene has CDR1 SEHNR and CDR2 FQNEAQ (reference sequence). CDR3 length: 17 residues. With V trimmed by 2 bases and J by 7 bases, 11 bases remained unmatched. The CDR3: CASSLMASGSWLNEQFF. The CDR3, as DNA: TGTGCCAGCAGCTTAATGGCTAGCGGGAGTTGGTTGAATGAGCAGTTCTTC.